This entry is about one T cell receptor beta chain. The target antigen is unknown. The data were obtained in a study of T cells in localized non-small cell lung cancer. Whole-study results and caveats: Prolonged overall survival went with higher T cell density in the blood.

Germline CDR1 GTSNPN, CDR2 SVGIG (reference sequence). This CDR3 has 16 amino acids. With 0 bases removed from V and 3 bases from J, the gap between germline ends came to 18 bases. Clones were sequenced by immunoSEQ multiplex PCR, and TCRdb holds only the in-frame ones, with some missing. Of tens of thousands of clones listed, 80% to 90% are singletons. The material was peripheral blood, obtained before any cancer treatment. The chain couples TRBV30 to TRBJ2-7, with D hard to call. This sequence originates from a man between 40 and 69 years old with stage I lung adenocarcinoma. The CDR3 sequence: CAWSVFGSRTLYEQYF. The CDR3 DNA is TGTGCCTGGAGTGTATTTGGTTCCAGGACCCTCTACGAGCAGTACTTC.